This TCR beta chain was sequenced for a study of shared clonotypes between healthy human individuals. Overall study results and limits: Specimens sampled were limited to blood, with tissue repertoires likely differing. Larger richness was generally estimated for naive than memory subsets.

Germline V CDR1 and CDR2: ENHRY, SYGVKD. CDR3 length equals 16 residues. Trimming cost V 3 bases and J 7 bases, with 22 bases left between them. An even split of each subset's genomic DNA across several immunoSEQ plates was performed. The DNA input per sorted-subset replicate PCR was approximately 210 ng, corresponding to some 33,000 T cell genomes. This table comes from immunoSEQ multiplex PCR, and its TCRdb copy is limited to in-frame clones, with some not included. Of some 630,000 clones listed, roughly 78% are singletons. Regarding this clone: Antigen unknown.

Sequenced input: memory CD4+ T cells sorted from blood. Subset defined: CD45RA-negative fraction. The clonotype comes from a woman aged 25 to 39 in good health. The gene calls are TRBV10-3 and TRBJ2-7; no definite D call. The CDR3 reads CAISDPPGRASQEQYF. The CDR3 nucleotides read TGTGCCATCAGTGACCCCCCCGGTAGGGCTAGTCAAGAGCAGTACTTC.